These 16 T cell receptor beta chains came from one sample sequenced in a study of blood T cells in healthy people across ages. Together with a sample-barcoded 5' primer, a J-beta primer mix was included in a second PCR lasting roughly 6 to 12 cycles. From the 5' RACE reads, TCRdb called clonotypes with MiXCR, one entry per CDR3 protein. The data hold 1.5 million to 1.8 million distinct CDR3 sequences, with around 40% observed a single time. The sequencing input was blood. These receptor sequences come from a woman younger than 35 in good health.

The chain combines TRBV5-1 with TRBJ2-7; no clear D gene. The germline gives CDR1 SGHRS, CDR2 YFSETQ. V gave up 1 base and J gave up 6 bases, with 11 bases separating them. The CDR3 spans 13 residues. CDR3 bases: TGCGCCAGCAGCTTGAGTCGGGCGGTCGAGCAGTACTTC. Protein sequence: CASSLSRAVEQYF.

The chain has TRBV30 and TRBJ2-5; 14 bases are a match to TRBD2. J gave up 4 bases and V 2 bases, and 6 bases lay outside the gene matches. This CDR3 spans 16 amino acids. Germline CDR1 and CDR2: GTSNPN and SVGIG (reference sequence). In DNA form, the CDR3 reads TGTGCCTGGAGTCCCGGGACTAGCGGGAGAGGAGAGACCCAGTACTTC. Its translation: CAWSPGTSGRGETQYF. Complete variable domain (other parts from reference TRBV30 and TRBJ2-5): SQTIHQWPATLVQPVGSPLSLECTVEGTSNPNLYWYRQAAGRGLQLLFYSVGIGQISSEVPQNLSASRPQDRQFILSSKKLLLSDSGFYLCAWSPGTSGRGETQYFGPGTRLLVL.

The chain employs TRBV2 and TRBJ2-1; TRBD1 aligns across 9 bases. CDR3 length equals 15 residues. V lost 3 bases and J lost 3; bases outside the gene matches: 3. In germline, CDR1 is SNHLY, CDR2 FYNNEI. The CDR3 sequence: CASSEDRGDYNEQFF. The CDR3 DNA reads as TGTGCCAGCAGTGAGGACAGGGGAGACTACAATGAGCAGTTCTTC.

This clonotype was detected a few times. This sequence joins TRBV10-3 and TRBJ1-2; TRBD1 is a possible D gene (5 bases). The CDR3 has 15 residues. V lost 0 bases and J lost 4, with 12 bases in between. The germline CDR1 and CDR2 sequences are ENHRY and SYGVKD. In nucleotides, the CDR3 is TGTGCCATCAGTGAGTCGTTTGGGGCTGGCTATGGCTACACCTTC. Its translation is CAISESFGAGYGYTF.

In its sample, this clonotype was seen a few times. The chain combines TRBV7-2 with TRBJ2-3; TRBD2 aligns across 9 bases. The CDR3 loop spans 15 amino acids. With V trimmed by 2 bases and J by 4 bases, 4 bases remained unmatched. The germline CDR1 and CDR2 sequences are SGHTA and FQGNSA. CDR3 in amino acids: CASSLPSGASDTQYF. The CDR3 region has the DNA TGTGCCAGCAGCTTACCTAGCGGGGCATCAGATACGCAGTATTTT.

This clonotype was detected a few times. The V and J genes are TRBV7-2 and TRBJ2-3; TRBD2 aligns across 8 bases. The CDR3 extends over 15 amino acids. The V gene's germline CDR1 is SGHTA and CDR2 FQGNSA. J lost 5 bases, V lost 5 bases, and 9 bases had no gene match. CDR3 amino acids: CASSLHAGGEDTQYF. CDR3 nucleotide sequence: TGTGCCAGCAGCCTCCACGCGGGAGGAGAAGATACGCAGTATTTT.

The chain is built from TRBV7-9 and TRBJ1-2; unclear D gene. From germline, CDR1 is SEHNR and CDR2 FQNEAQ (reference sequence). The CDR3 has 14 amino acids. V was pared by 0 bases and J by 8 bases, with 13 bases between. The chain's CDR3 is CASSLAERRGGYTF. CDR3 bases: TGTGCCAGCAGCTTAGCTGAGAGGCGTGGAGGCTACACCTTC.

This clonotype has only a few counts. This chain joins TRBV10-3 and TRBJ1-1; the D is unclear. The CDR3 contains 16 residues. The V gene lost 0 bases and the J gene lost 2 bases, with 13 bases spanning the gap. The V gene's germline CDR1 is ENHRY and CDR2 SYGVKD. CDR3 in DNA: TGTGCCATCAGTGAGTCGAAGGTACTGATCAACACTGAAGCTTTCTTT. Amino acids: CAISESKVLINTEAFF.

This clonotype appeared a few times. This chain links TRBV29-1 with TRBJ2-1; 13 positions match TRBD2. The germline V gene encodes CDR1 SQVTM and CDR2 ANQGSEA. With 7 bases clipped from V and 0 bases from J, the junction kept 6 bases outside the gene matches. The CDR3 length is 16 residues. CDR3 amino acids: CSAGTSGMGSYNEQFF. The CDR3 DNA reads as TGCAGCGCCGGGACTAGCGGGATGGGCTCCTACAATGAGCAGTTCTTC.

The CDR3 nucleotides read TGTGCCAGCATTAGCGGGGGGTCCTACGAGCAGTACTTC. It yields the protein CASISGGSYEQYF. The genes are TRBV2 and TRBJ2-7; 10 positions match TRBD2. With V trimmed by 7 bases and J by 1 base, 1 base remained unmatched. Germline-derived CDR1 and CDR2 are SNHLY and FYNNEI. The CDR3 loop spans 13 amino acids.

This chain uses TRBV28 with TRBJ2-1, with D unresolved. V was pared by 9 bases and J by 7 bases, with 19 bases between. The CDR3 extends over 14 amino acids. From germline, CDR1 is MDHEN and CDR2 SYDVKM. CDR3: CASQKADRLNEQFF. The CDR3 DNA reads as TGTGCCAGTCAAAAGGCCGACCGTCTGAATGAGCAGTTCTTC.

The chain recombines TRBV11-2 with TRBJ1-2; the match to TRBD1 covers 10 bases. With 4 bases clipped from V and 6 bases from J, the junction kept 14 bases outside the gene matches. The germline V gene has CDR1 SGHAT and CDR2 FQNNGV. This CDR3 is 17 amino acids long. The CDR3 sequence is CASSSASLTGGSDGYTF. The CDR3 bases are TGTGCCAGCAGCTCTGCATCCTTGACAGGGGGCTCCGATGGCTACACCTTC.

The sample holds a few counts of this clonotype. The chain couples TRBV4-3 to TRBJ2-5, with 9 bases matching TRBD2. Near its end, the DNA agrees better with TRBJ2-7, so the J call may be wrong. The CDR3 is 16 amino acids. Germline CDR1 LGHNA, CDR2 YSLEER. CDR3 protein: CASSQVLAGSPYEQYF. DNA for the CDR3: TGCGCCAGCAGCCAAGTGCTAGCGGGATCCCCCTACGAGCAGTACTTC.

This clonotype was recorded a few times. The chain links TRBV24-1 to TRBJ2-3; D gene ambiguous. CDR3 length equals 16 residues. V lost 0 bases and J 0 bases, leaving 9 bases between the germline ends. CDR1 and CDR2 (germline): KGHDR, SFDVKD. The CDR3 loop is CATSDLRFPSTDTQYF. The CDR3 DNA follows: TGTGCCACCAGTGATTTGCGGTTTCCTAGCACAGATACGCAGTATTTT.

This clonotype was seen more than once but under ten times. The CDR3 bases are TGTGCCAGCAGTTCCTACGGAGAAGCTTTCTTT. It yields the protein CASSSYGEAFF. This chain links TRBV27 with TRBJ1-1; D unresolved. Germline-derived CDR1 and CDR2 are MNHEY and SMNVEV (reference sequence). The CDR3 consists of 11 residues. Trimming took 4 bases from V and 8 from J, leaving 8 bases between them.

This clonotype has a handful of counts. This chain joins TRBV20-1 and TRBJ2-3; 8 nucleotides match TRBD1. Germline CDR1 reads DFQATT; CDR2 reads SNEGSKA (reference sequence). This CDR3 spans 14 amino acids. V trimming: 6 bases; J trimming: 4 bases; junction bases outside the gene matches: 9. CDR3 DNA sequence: TGCAGTGCAATTCAGGGGGCTAGCGCAGATACGCAGTATTTT. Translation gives CSAIQGASADTQYF.